This entry lists 5 T cell receptor beta chains sequenced from one sample in a study of shared clonotypes between healthy human individuals. Naive-designated CD8 cells lacked CD45RO, were positively enriched for CCR7, and omitted terminally differentiated effector memory CD45RA+ cells. Measured with immunoSEQ multiplex PCR; TCRdb has only the in-frame clones, and not every one. The sample has around 2.1 million clones, approximately 94% seen once. The sample comprised naive CD8+ T cells from PBMCs. These TCRs come from a man younger than 35 in good health. Some clones in this sample may be carry-over from other donors' samples.

The chain links TRBV4-3 to TRBJ2-7, with 7 bases lining up with TRBD2. CDR1 is LGHNA, CDR2 YSLEER, per germline. V shed 0 bases and J 6 bases; nucleotides not matched to a gene: 11. The length of the CDR3 is 16 residues. CDR3 residues: CASSQDIGLAVSEQYF. CDR3 bases: TGCGCCAGCAGCCAAGATATTGGGCTAGCGGTATCCGAGCAGTACTTC.

The chain carries TRBV29-1 and TRBJ1-1; D is undetermined. There are 15 residues in the CDR3. Germline CDR1 and CDR2: SQVTM and ANQGSEA. V shed 4 bases and J shed 1 base, with 16 bases lying between them. The chain's CDR3 is CSVAVAAGSNTEAFF. CDR3 bases: TGCAGCGTTGCCGTTGCAGCCGGATCGAACACTGAAGCTTTCTTT.

The V gene is TRBV30, the J gene TRBJ1-2; unclear D gene. The germline V gene encodes CDR1 GTSNPN and CDR2 SVGIG (reference sequence). The germline V and J ends were trimmed by 3 bases and 8 bases, with 19 bases remaining between them. The CDR3 spans 14 residues. This CDR3 reads CAWSLKLGFWGYTF. Here the CDR3 DNA reads TGTGCCTGGAGCTTAAAGCTGGGTTTCTGGGGCTACACCTTC. The entire variable domain, with the rest obtained from reference TRBV30 and TRBJ1-2, is as follows: SQTIHQWPATLVQPVGSPLSLECTVEGTSNPNLYWYRQAAGRGLQLLFYSVGIGQISSEVPQNLSASRPQDRQFILSSKKLLLSDSGFYLCAWSLKLGFWGYTFGSGTRLTVV.

The J gene is TRBJ2-7, the V gene TRBV14, with 8 bases matching TRBD2. Germline trimming cut 1 base from V and 2 bases from J; bases unmatched to any gene: 7. Germline assignment: CDR1 SGHDN and CDR2 FVKESK. This CDR3 has 16 residues. Written as DNA, the CDR3 is TGTGCCAGCAGCCAAGTCGCGGCGGGAGGACCCTACGAGCAGTACTTC. This gives the protein CASSQVAAGGPYEQYF.

This clone came up once. The genes are TRBV19 and TRBJ1-5, with 11 bases fitting TRBD1. Germline trimming cut 4 bases from V and 4 bases from J; bases unmatched to any gene: 3. Germline CDR1 and CDR2: LNHDA and SQIVND (reference sequence). This CDR3 comprises 15 residues. CDR3 nucleotide sequence: TGTGCCAGTAGTAGAGGACAGGGGGCGAATCAGCCCCAGCATTTT. Residues: CASSRGQGANQPQHF.